These 26 T cell receptor beta chains share one sample of origin, sequenced in a study of shared clonotypes between healthy human individuals (dated by TCRdb to about 2020). The library relied on the immunoSEQ multiplex PCR assay. Sourced from immuneACCESS, this table was stored by TCRdb with only in-frame sequences that have V and J called. A share of the clones is absent; for the studies checked, an unresolved V gene accounts for under half, and the remainder has no known explanation. For this sample there are approximately 620,000 clones; 97% appear just once. The ten largest clonotypes hold 0.057% of the sample. Material: naive CD4+ T cells sorted from blood. The cell subset or site label, as the study defines it: CD45RA+ positively selected. The receptor source for this set is a woman aged 25 to 39 in good health.

This clone was observed a single time. V gene TRBV4-1 combines with J gene TRBJ1-1, with TRBD1 matching over 7 bases. The CDR3 consists of 15 residues. Per germline, CDR1 MGHRA and CDR2 YSYEKL. The trim removed 5 bases at V and 4 bases at J, leaving 10 bases unmatched. The CDR3 bases are TGCGCCAGCAGCTCTCGCCGTGCAGGGGGCACTGAAGCTTTCTTT. It specifies CASSSRRAGGTEAFF.

For this clone: Distinct nucleotide sequences in the sample also encode this CDR3. V is TRBV5-4 and J is TRBJ2-3; 12 bases line up with TRBD2. Losses at the gene ends were 1 base for V and 2 bases for J; bases not matched to a gene: 2. CDR3 size: 16 residues. Germline V gene sequence: CDR1 SGHNT, CDR2 YYREEE (reference sequence). CDR3 bases: TGTGCCAGCAGCTTGAGACTAGCGGGGGTCACAGATACGCAGTATTTT. As protein: CASSLRLAGVTDTQYF. Variable domain in full (rest from reference TRBV5-4 and TRBJ2-3): ETGVTQSPTHLIKTRGQQVTLRCSSQSGHNTVSWYQQALGQGPQFIFQYYREEENGRGNFPPRFSGLQFPNYSSELNVNALELDDSALYLCASSLRLAGVTDTQYFGPGTRLTVL.

This clone was counted once. V and J are TRBV25-1 and TRBJ2-7; D remains ambiguous. Trimming shortened V by 1 base and J by 3 bases, and 10 bases separated the two germline ends. The CDR3 is 14 amino acids. Germline loops: CDR1 MGHDK, CDR2 SYGVNS. CDR3 sequence reads: CASSEFVEGYEQYF. The DNA for the CDR3 is TGTGCCAGCAGTGAATTCGTTGAAGGCTACGAGCAGTACTTC.

The gene calls are TRBV28 and TRBJ2-7; 9 nucleotides align to TRBD1. V shed 3 bases, J shed 2 bases, and the junction held 5 bases outside the gene matches. The CDR3 is made up of 15 amino acids. Germline V gives CDR1 MDHEN, CDR2 SYDVKM. The CDR3 DNA follows: TGTGCCAGCAGTTTCACGGGACAGGGCCCCTACGAGCAGTACTTC. Translation: CASSFTGQGPYEQYF.

This sequence joins TRBV6-1 and TRBJ1-5; D perhaps matches TRBD1 (5 bases). Between the trimmed V and J ends, which lost 6 bases and 4 bases, there was a span of 10 bases. The CDR3 extends over 13 amino acids. Looked up from germline, CDR1 is MNHNS and CDR2 is SASEGT. In DNA form, the CDR3 reads TGTGCCAGCAGCCCATGGGGGAATCAGCCCCAGCATTTT. Translation: CASSPWGNQPQHF.

With respect to this clone: One end of the junction does not line up with germline, which may come from a read error. The chain couples TRBV28 to TRBJ1-2; 7 nucleotides line up with TRBD1. Germline V gene data show CDR1 as MDHEN and CDR2 as SYDVKM. The CDR3 is 13 amino acids. The CDR3 DNA reads TGTGCCAGCACCCTAGACAGGGACTATAGCTACACCTTC. It is translated as CASTLDRDYSYTF.

This chain uses TRBV4-1 with TRBJ2-4; 9 bases align to TRBD2. The V segment lost 1 base and the J segment 3 bases; nucleotides outside the gene matches: 7. CDR3 length equals 17 residues. In germline, CDR1 is MGHRA, CDR2 YSYEKL. DNA for the CDR3: TGCGCCAGCAGCCAAGTAGGGCGGGGGGGAGGCAAAAACATTCAGTACTTC. Protein sequence: CASSQVGRGGGKNIQYF.

The V call is TRBV27, the J call TRBJ2-1; TRBD2 aligns across 7 bases. The V segment lost 3 bases and the J segment 3 bases; nucleotides outside the gene matches: 5. Per the germline V gene, CDR1 is MNHEY and CDR2 is SMNVEV (reference sequence). The CDR3 is 15 residues long. The CDR3 loop is CASSFPGRGYNEQFF. The CDR3 DNA is TGTGCCAGCAGTTTCCCAGGGAGGGGCTACAATGAGCAGTTCTTC.

The rearrangement joins TRBV5-1 to TRBJ2-5, with D perhaps matching TRBD2 (6 bases). Gene TRBJ2-7 matches the end of the DNA better, so the J call may be wrong. The germline V gene has CDR1 SGHRS and CDR2 YFSETQ. The CDR3 consists of 16 residues. The CDR3, as DNA: TGCGCCAGCAACCCGGGACGGGGATGGAGGGCCTACGAGCAGTACTTC. It specifies CASNPGRGWRAYEQYF.

CDR3 region: CSVEEGRRNTEAFF. The DNA for the CDR3 is TGCAGCGTTGAAGAGGGACGCAGGAACACTGAAGCTTTCTTT. The chain links TRBV29-1 to TRBJ1-1; D perhaps matches TRBD1 (5 bases). The CDR3 is made up of 14 amino acids. Trimming stripped 0 bases from V and 1 base from J, with 9 bases between. The V gene's germline CDR1 is SQVTM and CDR2 ANQGSEA. The full variable domain, with the rest looked up from reference TRBV29-1 and TRBJ1-1, is SAVISQKPSRDICQRGTSLTIQCQVDSQVTMMFWYRQQPGQSLTLIATANQGSEATYESGFVIDKFPISRPNLTFSTLTVSNMSPEDSSIYLCSVEEGRRNTEAFFGQGTRLTVV.

This clone was observed a few times. Different DNA sequences within this sample yield the same CDR3. The rearrangement joins TRBV19 to TRBJ1-1, with no clear D. The length of the CDR3 is 13 residues. The germline CDR1 and CDR2 sequences are LNHDA and SQIVND (reference sequence). V lost 3 bases to trimming and J lost 2 bases, with 7 bases between them. CDR3 region: CASSIRVNTEAFF. The CDR3 DNA follows: TGTGCCAGTAGTATTCGAGTAAACACTGAAGCTTTCTTT. Looking up the rest from reference TRBV19 and TRBJ1-1 gives the full variable domain: DGGITQSPKYLFRKEGQNVTLSCEQNLNHDAMYWYRQDPGQGLRLIYYSQIVNDFQKGDIAEGYSVSREKKESFPLTVTSAQKNPTAFYLCASSIRVNTEAFFGQGTRLTVV.

This clone was found once. The chain couples TRBV2 to TRBJ1-5, with TRBD1 as a possible D gene (6 bases). The CDR3 covers 15 residues. Germline CDR1 SNHLY, CDR2 FYNNEI. The V and J ends lost 5 bases and 2 bases respectively, with 13 bases between them. The CDR3 sequence: CASSLDSMGNQPQHF. In DNA, the CDR3 is TGTGCCAGCAGTCTGGACAGTATGGGCAATCAGCCCCAGCATTTT. Based on the CDR3 plus reference TRBV2 and TRBJ1-5, the full variable domain is EPEVTQTPSHQVTQMGQEVILRCVPISNHLYFYWYRQILGQKVEFLVSFYNNEISEKSEIFDDQFSVERPDGSNFTLKIRSTKLEDSAMYFCASSLDSMGNQPQHFGDGTRLSIL.

As to this clone: Within the sample, other DNA sequences also encode this same CDR3. This sequence joins TRBV11-2 and TRBJ2-1; 9 bases align to TRBD2. J gave up 0 bases and V 5 bases, and 2 bases lay outside the gene matches. Per the germline V gene, CDR1 is SGHAT and CDR2 is FQNNGV. The CDR3 loop spans 15 amino acids. The CDR3 region has the DNA TGTGCCAGCAGCCTTAGCGGGAGCTCCTACAATGAGCAGTTCTTC. It codes for CASSLSGSSYNEQFF.

V is TRBV5-6 and J is TRBJ2-4; D ambiguous. Trimming left V 4 bases short and J 0 bases short, with 17 bases between. The CDR3 spans 17 residues. Per germline, CDR1 SGHDT and CDR2 YYEEEE. In nucleotides, the CDR3 is TGTGCCAGCAGCCCGGGCCCTCGAACGGCAGCCAAAAACATTCAGTACTTC. Translation gives CASSPGPRTAAKNIQYF.

Of note for this clone: The CDR3 carries no conserved terminal phenylalanine or tryptophan, so it likely arises from a read error. The DNA is left out, because the CDR3 cannot be placed on it with certainty; the CDR3 is given as TCRdb lists it. The rearrangement uses TRBV6-5 and TRBJ1-3; the table's D call, TRBD1, was not checked against the DNA. The CDR3 comprises 12 residues, both ends counted. Germline assignment: CDR1 MNHEY and CDR2 SVGAGI. The CDR3 sequence: CASTTEGAPPFY.

The chain is built from TRBV4-1 and TRBJ1-5; 9 bases agree with TRBD1. The CDR3 runs to 19 residues. Trimming cost V 3 bases and J 6 bases; bases outside gene matches: 18. CDR1 is MGHRA and CDR2 is YSYEKL in the germline V gene. Here the CDR3 DNA reads TGCGCCAGCAGCCAGGAGCCGGGACAGGGATATAGCGGCGGTCAGCCCCAGCATTTT. The encoded protein is CASSQEPGQGYSGGQPQHF.

The chain employs TRBV6-5 and TRBJ2-1; D remains unclear. Germline CDR1 is MNHEY and CDR2 is SVGAGI. The CDR3 totals 14 residues. The V and J ends lost 9 bases and 4 bases respectively, with 16 bases between them. The CDR3 DNA reads TGTGCCAGTCGGAAAATGGCGAGATACAATGAGCAGTTCTTC. This encodes CASRKMARYNEQFF.

This clone came up once. The rearrangement joins TRBV11-1 to TRBJ2-3; D gene uncertain. The CDR3 sequence is 13 residues long. The germline V gene encodes CDR1 SGHAT and CDR2 FQDESV (reference sequence). The V end was cut by 4 bases, the J end by 2 bases, with 7 bases between. The CDR3 protein is CASSSRLTDTQYF. CDR3 bases: TGTGCCAGCAGCTCTAGACTCACAGATACGCAGTATTTT.

The V and J genes are TRBV15 and TRBJ2-7; 7 bases align to TRBD2. The germline gives CDR1 LNHNV, CDR2 YYDKDF (reference sequence). This CDR3 contains 14 residues. The V and J ends lost 1 base and 2 bases, in that order; junction bases with no gene match: 2. The CDR3 DNA is TGTGCCACCAGCAGAGGAGGGAGGGCCTACGAGCAGTACTTC. Protein: CATSRGGRAYEQYF. The full variable domain, completed using reference TRBV15 and TRBJ2-7, is DAMVIQNPRYQVTQFGKPVTLSCSQTLNHNVMYWYQQKSSQAPKLLFHYYDKDFNNEADTPDNFQSRRPNTSFCFLDIRSPGLGDTAMYLCATSRGGRAYEQYFGPGTRLTVT.

The chain uses TRBV28 and TRBJ1-2, with 7 bases fitting TRBD1. Germline assignment: CDR1 MDHEN and CDR2 SYDVKM. CDR3 length equals 14 residues. V trimming: 3 bases; J trimming: 2 bases; junction bases outside the gene matches: 3. CDR3 DNA: TGTGCCAGCAGTTTCGACAGGGAGAACTATGGCTACACCTTC. This encodes CASSFDRENYGYTF.

The chain combines TRBV2 with TRBJ1-1, with D possibly TRBD1 on 5 matching bases. Germline V gene sequence: CDR1 SNHLY, CDR2 FYNNEI. The V and J ends lost 8 bases and 4 bases respectively, with 8 bases between them. This CDR3 is built from 11 residues. The CDR3 reads CASLRGTEAFF. The CDR3 nucleotides read TGTGCCAGCTTGAGGGGCACTGAAGCTTTCTTT.

This chain links TRBV6-5 with TRBJ2-1, with 8 bases that match TRBD1. V dropped 5 bases and J dropped 8; count of bases not matched to a gene: 5. This CDR3 region has 13 residues. Germline CDR1 MNHEY, CDR2 SVGAGI. In nucleotides, the CDR3 is TGTGCCAGCAGTCGACAGGGGCGGGATGAGCAGTTCTTC. Translated, it gives CASSRQGRDEQFF.

This chain links TRBV5-4 with TRBJ2-7; 8 nucleotides agree with TRBD1. The CDR3 totals 13 residues. V lost 3 bases and J lost 6; bases outside the gene matches: 5. In germline, CDR1 is SGHNT, CDR2 YYREEE (reference sequence). CDR3 amino acids: CASSYGQGSEQYF. The CDR3 DNA is TGTGCCAGCAGCTACGGACAGGGTTCCGAGCAGTACTTC.

The chain combines TRBV18 with TRBJ2-3; D not certain. The CDR3 contains 14 residues. Germline CDR1 and CDR2: KGHSH and LQKENI. V lost 5 bases and J lost 2, with 11 bases in between. DNA of the CDR3: TGTGCCAGCTCATCGTCCGGACCCACAGATACGCAGTATTTT. Its translation: CASSSSGPTDTQYF.

This clone has only one observation. This same CDR3 is encoded by further DNA sequences in the sample. CDR3 in DNA: TGTGCCAGCAGTTCCCCGGGACAGGGGGGAAACACCATATATTTT. Protein product: CASSSPGQGGNTIYF. The chain uses TRBV28 and TRBJ1-3; 10 bases agree with TRBD1. Germline V gives CDR1 MDHEN, CDR2 SYDVKM. Germline trimming cut 4 bases from V and 4 bases from J; bases unmatched to any gene: 4. CDR3 length: 15 residues.

The chain is built from TRBV6-5 and TRBJ2-1; 11 positions agree with TRBD2. The V segment lost 2 bases and the J segment 7 bases; nucleotides outside the gene matches: 1. The CDR3 length is 14 residues. CDR1 is MNHEY, CDR2 SVGAGI, per germline. The CDR3 sequence is CASSYTSGRNEQFF. The CDR3 bases are TGTGCCAGCAGTTACACTAGCGGGAGAAATGAGCAGTTCTTC.